The clone carrying this T cell receptor (beta chain) has a count of ten or more. The sample comes from a study of early T cells in non-severe SARS-CoV-2 infection. Individual cDNA molecules were tagged with unique molecular identifiers. TCRdb re-called the 5' RACE reads through MiXCR, storing one row per CDR3 protein. The repertoire includes about 35,000 distinct CDR3 sequences, approximately 8.7% of them detected once, and around 11% sits in the top ten. V lost 1 base, J lost 2 bases, and 7 bases stayed unmatched. Germline V CDR1 and CDR2: SGHRS, YFSETQ. CDR3 length equals 16 residues. The genes are TRBV5-1 and TRBJ2-5, with 8 bases fitting TRBD2. The clonotype comes from an adult who was a healthcare worker with PCR-confirmed SARS-CoV-2 infection or an uninfected control (not recorded which). This sample comprised whole blood, obtained at baseline. CDR3 loop: CASSLFGGAYQETQYF. The CDR3 nucleotides are TGCGCCAGCAGCTTGTTCGGGGGGGCGTATCAAGAGACCCAGTACTTC.